The 18 T cell receptor beta chains below were found in one sample sequenced in a study of T-cell memory formation after mild COVID-19. TCRdb recomputed calls from the 5' RACE reads with MiXCR, one row per CDR3 protein. The sample carries just under 550,000 distinct CDR3 sequences, 20% recorded once. The specimen was PBMCs or a T cell subset sorted from them (not recorded which). These receptors came from an adult woman who had mild COVID-19 (a few samples of this study predate the infection). Cell type and time point are not known.

The chain links TRBV12-3 or TRBV12-4 to TRBJ2-1; D might be TRBD1 (6 bases). This CDR3 has 15 amino acids. The V end lost 6 bases, the J end lost 7 bases, and 19 bases lay between the germline ends. This CDR3 reads CASSLDRSSVNEQFF. Here the CDR3 DNA reads TGTGCCAGCAGCCTAGACAGGTCGTCTGTTAATGAGCAGTTCTTC.

The chain uses TRBV2 and TRBJ2-2, with 8 bases fitting TRBD2. The CDR3 length is 20 residues. V shed 0 bases, J shed 0 bases, and the junction held 12 bases outside the gene matches. Germline V gene data show CDR1 as SNHLY and CDR2 as FYNNEI. CDR3 sequence (DNA): TGTGCCAGCAGTGAAGCCAGTTTCCGGGCGGGGGGTACGAACACCGGGGAGCTGTTTTTT. This gives the protein CASSEASFRAGGTNTGELFF.

This clonotype was counted at least ten times. This sequence joins TRBV5-1 and TRBJ2-1; no definite D call. This CDR3 contains 13 residues. The ends were cut back, 1 base at V and 5 bases at J, with 7 bases in the middle. Germline V gives CDR1 SGHRS, CDR2 YFSETQ. CDR3 amino acids: CASSLTGDNEQFF. The DNA for the CDR3 is TGCGCCAGCAGCTTGACGGGCGACAATGAGCAGTTCTTC.

This clonotype was observed a handful of times. The genes are TRBV5-1 and TRBJ1-5; the match to TRBD1 covers 8 bases. Trimming removed 7 bases from V and 6 bases from J; junction bases left unmatched: 12. The CDR3 extends over 15 amino acids. Germline lookup yields CDR1 SGHRS and CDR2 YFSETQ. CDR3 residues: CASASTGARGQPQHF. CDR3 DNA sequence: TGCGCCAGCGCCTCGACAGGGGCGAGAGGTCAGCCCCAGCATTTT.

The table lists this clonotype with many counts. The gene calls are TRBV5-1 and TRBJ1-1, with 8 bases lining up with TRBD1. The germline gives CDR1 SGHRS, CDR2 YFSETQ. The CDR3 has 14 amino acids. V lost 4 bases to trimming and J lost 4 bases; unmatched junction nucleotides: 6. The CDR3 here is CASSGGTGATEAFF. CDR3 in DNA: TGCGCCAGCAGCGGTGGGACAGGAGCCACTGAAGCTTTCTTT. The entire variable domain, with the rest obtained from reference TRBV5-1 and TRBJ1-1, is as follows: KAGVTQTPRYLIKTRGQQVTLSCSPISGHRSVSWYQQTPGQGLQFLFEYFSETQRNKGNFPGRFSGRQFSNSRSEMNVSTLELGDSALYLCASSGGTGATEAFFGQGTRLTVV.

This clonotype was seen a handful of times. The chain is built from TRBV6-1 and TRBJ2-3; possible D gene TRBD2, 5 bases. The CDR3 runs to 16 residues. Germline CDR1 reads MNHNS; CDR2 reads SASEGT. V lost 0 bases to trimming and J lost 4 bases, with 14 bases between them. The DNA of the CDR3 is TGTGCCAGCAGTGAAGCGCTCGCAGATAGCGCAGATACGCAGTATTTT. Its translation: CASSEALADSADTQYF.

This chain links TRBV5-6 with TRBJ2-3; 8 bases map to TRBD2. This CDR3 spans 17 amino acids. V was pared by 0 bases and J by 0 bases, with 6 bases of the junction left unmatched. Germline lookup yields CDR1 SGHDT and CDR2 YYEEEE. The CDR3 here is CASSLAASGLSTDTQYF. The CDR3 coding sequence is TGTGCCAGCAGCTTGGCCGCTAGCGGGCTCAGCACAGATACGCAGTATTTT.

This clonotype has a handful of counts. The V call is TRBV20-1, the J call TRBJ2-1; tentative D call: TRBD2 (6 bases). Per germline, CDR1 DFQATT and CDR2 SNEGSKA (reference sequence). Trimming cost V 1 base and J 3 bases, with 13 bases left between them. This CDR3 comprises 15 residues. The CDR3 loop reads CSARAREFNYNEQFF. The CDR3 DNA is TGCAGTGCTAGAGCTCGGGAGTTTAACTACAATGAGCAGTTCTTC.

CDR3 bases: TGTGCCAGCAGCAAAGAGGGCAGGGGGCGAAGGGAGACCCAGTACTTC. Protein: CASSKEGRGRRETQYF. This chain joins TRBV21-1 and TRBJ2-5; TRBD1 is the table's D call, not checked against the DNA. TRBV21-1 is noted as a pseudogene. The length of the CDR3 is 16 residues.

The table lists this clonotype with a few counts. V and J are TRBV29-1 and TRBJ2-3; a weak D match, TRBD2 (6 bases). V was shortened by 1 base and J by 9 bases, with 11 bases between the two germline ends. Germline CDR1 and CDR2: SQVTM and ANQGSEA. The CDR3 contains 12 residues. CDR3 nucleotides: TGCAGCGTTGAAGCGGCTAGCGACACGCAGTATTTT. Residues: CSVEAASDTQYF.

V is TRBV12-3 or TRBV12-4 and J is TRBJ1-5, with 9 nucleotides matching TRBD1. V lost 3 bases to trimming and J lost 0 bases; unmatched junction nucleotides: 15. This CDR3 has 20 residues. CDR3 in amino acids: CASSFRGQTGGPNSNQPQHF. In DNA, the CDR3 is TGTGCCAGCAGTTTCCGCGGCCAGACAGGGGGTCCAAATAGCAATCAGCCCCAGCATTTT.

The rearrangement uses TRBV5-4 and TRBJ1-1; possibly TRBD1 for D (6 bases). The germline V gene has CDR1 SGHNT and CDR2 YYREEE (reference sequence). This CDR3 is built from 15 residues. Trimming stripped 3 bases from V and 8 bases from J, with 20 bases between. The CDR3 nucleotides read TGTGCCAGCAGCTCTTTTTCTGGACAGCCTGACGAAGCTTTCTTT. It encodes CASSSFSGQPDEAFF.

CDR3 sequence reads: CASSQAQNFYGYTF. CDR3 in DNA: TGCGCCAGCAGCCAAGCCCAGAACTTTTATGGCTACACCTTC. The V call is TRBV4-1, the J call TRBJ1-2, with D uncertain. Trimming cost V 1 base and J 5 bases, with 11 bases left between them. The CDR3 contains 14 residues. Looked up from germline, CDR1 is MGHRA and CDR2 is YSYEKL.

This clonotype turned up a few times. The rearrangement links TRBV5-5 to TRBJ2-1, with 8 positions matching TRBD2. Germline V gene data show CDR1 as SGHKS and CDR2 as YYEKEE (reference sequence). J gave up 6 bases and V 4 bases, and 9 bases lay outside the gene matches. The CDR3 consists of 15 residues. The CDR3: CASSVAGSPGNEQFF. The CDR3 DNA follows: TGTGCCAGCAGCGTAGCGGGGAGCCCCGGCAATGAGCAGTTCTTC.

This chain joins TRBV6-1 and TRBJ2-1, with D possibly TRBD2 on 6 matching bases. Germline assignment: CDR1 MNHNS and CDR2 SASEGT. The CDR3 loop spans 15 amino acids. Deletions cut 2 bases from V and 6 bases from J, with 14 bases between. CDR3 in amino acids: CASSELGFSGNEQFF. The CDR3 DNA follows: TGTGCCAGCAGTGAACTCGGTTTTAGCGGCAATGAGCAGTTCTTC.

The rearrangement joins TRBV5-6 to TRBJ1-2, with 9 bases identical to TRBD1. The germline CDR1 and CDR2 sequences are SGHDT and YYEEEE. V lost 2 bases to trimming and J lost 6 bases; unmatched junction nucleotides: 11. The CDR3 has 16 amino acids. CDR3 loop: CASSLQLLRTGDGYTF. CDR3 in DNA: TGTGCCAGCAGCTTACAACTCTTAAGGACAGGGGATGGCTACACCTTC.

V is TRBV12-3 or TRBV12-4 and J is TRBJ2-3; 8 bases map to TRBD2. This CDR3 has 16 residues. The ends lost 3 bases at V and 0 bases at J; junction bases unmatched: 5. The CDR3 protein is CASSFWRGASTDTQYF. The CDR3 DNA follows: TGTGCCAGCAGTTTCTGGCGGGGGGCGAGCACAGATACGCAGTATTTT.

There are a few counts of this clonotype. V and J are TRBV7-2 and TRBJ1-1, with D unclear. The V end lost 6 bases, the J end lost 6 bases, and 17 bases lay between the germline ends. This CDR3 region has 14 residues. Germline loops: CDR1 SGHTA, CDR2 FQGNSA. Written as DNA, the CDR3 is TGTGCCAGCAGTAAGGGCGGCAAACCAGCTGAAGCTTTCTTT. It is translated as CASSKGGKPAEAFF.